The 4 T cell receptor beta chains below come from one sample, sequenced in a study of shared clonotypes between healthy human individuals. The protocol was immunoSEQ multiplex PCR, while the TCRdb copy is restricted to in-frame clones and leaves out a portion. The sample has roughly 2.5 million clones, approximately 92% seen once. Sequencing was performed on naive CD4+ T cells sorted from blood. Subset of the sample: CD45RA+ positively selected. All receptors derive from a man aged 18 to 30 in good health.

The rearrangement links TRBV5-8 to TRBJ1-6, with 7 nucleotides matching TRBD1. CDR3 length equals 14 residues. Germline assignment: CDR1 SGHTS and CDR2 YDEGEE. V was pared by 3 bases and J by 11 bases, with 8 bases of the junction left unmatched. The CDR3 sequence is CASSSGQASAPLHF. CDR3 sequence (DNA): TGTGCCAGCAGCTCCGGACAGGCCAGCGCACCCCTCCACTTT.

This chain links TRBV5-8 with TRBJ1-3; possible D gene TRBD1, 5 bases. This CDR3 has 14 residues. The germline V gene has CDR1 SGHTS and CDR2 YDEGEE. V lost 2 bases to trimming and J lost 4 bases, with 10 bases between them. The CDR3 protein is CASSLQESGNTIYF. The DNA for the CDR3 is TGTGCCAGCAGCTTACAGGAATCCGGAAACACCATATATTTT.

The chain joins TRBV27 to TRBJ2-3; D remains unclear. This CDR3 has 14 residues. CDR1 is MNHEY and CDR2 is SMNVEV in the germline V gene (reference sequence). V lost 3 bases to trimming and J lost 2 bases, with 9 bases between them. CDR3 amino acids: CASSLGFSTDTQYF. CDR3 in DNA: TGTGCCAGCAGTTTGGGATTTTCCACAGATACGCAGTATTTT.

The chain combines TRBV14 with TRBJ2-5, with 13 bases that match TRBD2. Germline V gene lookup returns CDR1 SGHDN and CDR2 FVKESK. The CDR3 runs to 21 residues. Germline trimming cut 4 bases from V and 5 bases from J; bases unmatched to any gene: 22. The DNA of the CDR3 is TGTGCCAGCAGCCGACACGAACCTAGGACTAGCGGGAGCCCCATGCGGGAGACCCAGTACTTC. This codes for CASSRHEPRTSGSPMRETQYF.